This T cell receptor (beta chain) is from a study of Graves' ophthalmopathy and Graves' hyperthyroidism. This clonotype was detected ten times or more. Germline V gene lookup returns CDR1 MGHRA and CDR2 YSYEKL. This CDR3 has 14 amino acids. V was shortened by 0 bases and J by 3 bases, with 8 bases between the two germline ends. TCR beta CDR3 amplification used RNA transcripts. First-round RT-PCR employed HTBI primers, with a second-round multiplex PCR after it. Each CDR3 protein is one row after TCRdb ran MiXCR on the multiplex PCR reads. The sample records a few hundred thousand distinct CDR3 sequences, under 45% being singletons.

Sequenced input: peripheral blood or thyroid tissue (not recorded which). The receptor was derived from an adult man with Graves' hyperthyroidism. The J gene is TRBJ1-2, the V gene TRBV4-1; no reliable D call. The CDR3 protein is CASSQDYLDYGYTF. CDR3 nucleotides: TGCGCCAGCAGCCAAGATTATCTGGACTATGGCTACACCTTC.